What follows are 20 T cell receptor beta chains derived from one specimen sequenced in a study of immune evolution from preneoplasia to lung adenocarcinoma. The data were produced by immunoSEQ multiplex PCR, yet TCRdb's version contains in-frame clones alone and is incomplete. The sample has about 2,000 clones, around 72% seen once; the top ten hold around a tenth. Sequencing was done on a sample of FFPE minimally invasive lung adenocarcinoma tissue. These receptor sequences come from a person aged 60 to 80 with lung adenocarcinoma.

This chain uses TRBV27 with TRBJ1-3; D possibly corresponds to TRBD1 (6 bases). The ends were cut back, 6 bases at V and 0 bases at J, with 9 bases in the middle. Germline CDR1 reads MNHEY; CDR2 reads SMNVEV (reference sequence). The CDR3 contains 14 residues. CDR3 loop: CASRRTASGNTIYF. The CDR3 coding sequence is TGTGCCAGCAGGAGGACAGCCTCTGGAAACACCATATATTTT.

J is TRBJ1-2 and V is TRBV5-4; D gene ambiguous. The CDR3 length is 15 residues. Germline V gives CDR1 SGHNT, CDR2 YYREEE (reference sequence). V dropped 0 bases and J dropped 6 bases, with 15 bases sitting between them. Here the CDR3 reads CASSLVGRTLHGYTF. CDR3 nucleotides: TGTGCCAGCAGCTTGGTAGGACGGACGCTTCATGGCTACACCTTC.

The chain has TRBV19 and TRBJ1-5, with a possible D match to TRBD1 (6 bases). Germline CDR1 and CDR2: LNHDA and SQIVND (reference sequence). This CDR3 has 16 residues. Between the trimmed V and J ends, which lost 3 bases and 0 bases, there was a span of 12 bases. The CDR3 reads CASSILGGYSNQPQHF. Written as DNA, the CDR3 is TGTGCCAGTAGTATTTTGGGGGGCTATAGCAATCAGCCCCAGCATTTT.

CDR3 sequence: CASRPGGADTGELFF. As DNA, the CDR3 is TGTGCCAGCAGACCAGGGGGCGCGGACACCGGGGAGCTGTTTTTT. The rearrangement uses TRBV6-1 and TRBJ2-2; TRBD1 matches 8 bases. Germline-derived CDR1 and CDR2 are MNHNS and SASEGT. This CDR3 contains 15 residues. V shed 6 bases and J 3 bases; nucleotides not matched to a gene: 6.

This clone was seen more than once but under ten times. The rearrangement uses TRBV4-2 and TRBJ2-1; a possible D gene is TRBD2 (6 bases). In germline, CDR1 is LGHNA, CDR2 YNFKEQ. The CDR3 sequence is 16 residues long. Trimming took 0 bases from V and 1 from J, leaving 10 bases between them. The CDR3 loop reads CASSQETGGSYNEQFF. The CDR3 DNA is TGTGCCAGCAGCCAAGAGACCGGGGGATCCTACAATGAGCAGTTCTTC.

The rearrangement links TRBV11-2 to TRBJ2-7; TRBD1 matches 9 bases. The CDR3 runs to 15 residues. V dropped 1 base and J dropped 4; count of bases not matched to a gene: 5. Germline V gene data show CDR1 as SGHAT and CDR2 as FQNNGV. CDR3 loop: CASSLAPGTGYEQYF. CDR3 in DNA: TGTGCCAGCAGCTTAGCTCCCGGGACAGGGTACGAGCAGTACTTC.

CDR3 nucleotide sequence: TGTGCCAGTAGTATAGGAGGGAATAATGAAAAACTGTTTTTT. This codes for CASSIGGNNEKLFF. J is TRBJ1-4 and V is TRBV19, with D unclear. The germline CDR1 and CDR2 sequences are LNHDA and SQIVND (reference sequence). The V and J ends lost 1 base and 4 bases respectively, with 7 bases between them. The CDR3 covers 14 residues. The whole variable domain, remainder taken from reference TRBV19 and TRBJ1-4, is DGGITQSPKYLFRKEGQNVTLSCEQNLNHDAMYWYRQDPGQGLRLIYYSQIVNDFQKGDIAEGYSVSREKKESFPLTVTSAQKNPTAFYLCASSIGGNNEKLFFGSGTQLSVL.

This clone has only one observation. The V gene is TRBV4-3, the J gene TRBJ2-7; tentatively, D is TRBD1 (6 bases). Trimming cost V 4 bases and J 6 bases, with 16 bases left between them. Germline-derived CDR1 and CDR2 are LGHNA and YSLEER. The CDR3 runs to 14 residues. This CDR3 reads CASSPGVFYAEQYF. CDR3 sequence (DNA): TGCGCCAGCAGCCCAGGGGTTTTTTACGCCGAGCAGTACTTC.

This chain connects TRBV9 to TRBJ2-1, with D perhaps TRBD1 or TRBD2 (7 bases each). Germline CDR1 and CDR2: SGDLS and YYNGEE. Trimming cost V 2 bases and J 6 bases, with 15 bases left between them. The CDR3 length is 15 residues. CDR3 coding DNA: TGTGCCAGCAGCGTCCAGGGGGGGGGAGGCAATGAGCAGTTCTTC. Translating it yields CASSVQGGGGNEQFF.

The table lists this clone with a count of one. The chain combines TRBV7-9 with TRBJ2-7; tentatively, D is TRBD1 (6 bases). V was pared by 8 bases and J by 4 bases, with 18 bases between. Germline V gene lookup returns CDR1 SEHNR and CDR2 FQNEAQ (reference sequence). The CDR3 has 14 residues. The CDR3 protein is CASGPTGNIYEQYF. The CDR3 DNA reads TGTGCCAGCGGCCCCACAGGGAACATTTACGAGCAGTACTTC.

The chain has TRBV5-6 and TRBJ1-1; D is uncertain. The germline V gene encodes CDR1 SGHDT and CDR2 YYEEEE. V gave up 0 bases and J gave up 3 bases, with 9 bases separating them. The CDR3 sequence is 14 residues long. CDR3 protein: CASSLESRHTEAFF. The DNA of the CDR3 is TGTGCCAGCAGCTTGGAGTCCAGACACACTGAAGCTTTCTTT.

This chain links TRBV28 with TRBJ1-3; the D gene is possibly TRBD1 (5 bases). CDR3 length equals 16 residues. V lost 5 bases and J lost 4, with 18 bases in between. CDR1 is MDHEN, CDR2 SYDVKM, per germline. CDR3 nucleotide sequence: TGTGCCAGCAGTACCGGGGCAGCAACCGGGGGAAACACCATATATTTT. It is translated as CASSTGAATGGNTIYF.

The rearrangement joins TRBV7-2 to TRBJ2-2; D is unclear. Germline V gene sequence: CDR1 SGHTA, CDR2 FQGNSA. This CDR3 comprises 12 residues. The V end lost 10 bases, the J end lost 7 bases, and 13 bases lay between the germline ends. The CDR3 spells CAITTMVGELFF. DNA for the CDR3: TGTGCCATCACGACGATGGTCGGGGAGCTGTTTTTT. The variable domain in full, completed from reference TRBV7-2 and TRBJ2-2, reads GAGVSQSPSNKVTEKGKDVELRCDPISGHTALYWYRQSLGQGLEFLIYFQGNSAPDKSGLPSDRFSAERTGGSVSTLTIQRTQQEDSAVYLCAITTMVGELFFGEGSRLTVL.

The rearrangement links TRBV29-1 to TRBJ2-1; the match to TRBD2 covers 10 bases. After removal of 1 base from V and 3 bases from J, the junction contained 3 bases not matched to a gene. The germline CDR1 and CDR2 sequences are SQVTM and ANQGSEA. This CDR3 is 15 amino acids long. The CDR3 reads CSVEVGTSVYNEQFF. DNA for the CDR3: TGCAGCGTTGAAGTGGGGACTAGCGTCTACAATGAGCAGTTCTTC.

The chain links TRBV2 to TRBJ2-7, with TRBD1 identical over 10 bases. The ends lost 5 bases at V and 0 bases at J; junction bases unmatched: 1. The CDR3 spans 14 residues. The germline CDR1 and CDR2 sequences are SNHLY and FYNNEI. The CDR3 DNA reads TGTGCCAGCAGTCGACAGGGGGCCTCCTACGAGCAGTACTTC. This codes for CASSRQGASYEQYF. Full variable domain (outside the CDR3, taken from reference TRBV2 and TRBJ2-7): EPEVTQTPSHQVTQMGQEVILRCVPISNHLYFYWYRQILGQKVEFLVSFYNNEISEKSEIFDDQFSVERPDGSNFTLKIRSTKLEDSAMYFCASSRQGASYEQYFGPGTRLTVT.

Only a few counts were recorded for this clone. The rearrangement links TRBV5-6 to TRBJ1-2, with TRBD1 identical over 7 bases. CDR3 size: 16 residues. Germline assignment: CDR1 SGHDT and CDR2 YYEEEE. Trimming cost V 2 bases and J 4 bases; bases outside gene matches: 11. Here the CDR3 DNA reads TGTGCCAGCAGCTTTAAAGGGCAGGGGGTGATCTATGGCTACACCTTC. Translation gives CASSFKGQGVIYGYTF.

The chain employs TRBV9 and TRBJ2-1, with TRBD1 matching 7 bases. The CDR3 loop spans 14 amino acids. Trimming cost V 3 bases and J 2 bases; bases outside gene matches: 2. Germline assignment: CDR1 SGDLS and CDR2 YYNGEE. Here the CDR3 reads CASSGGGPYNEQFF. The CDR3 nucleotides are TGTGCCAGCAGCGGAGGGGGCCCCTACAATGAGCAGTTCTTC.

In DNA, the CDR3 is TGTGCCAGCAAACTAACAGGGTTCTATGGCTACACCTTC. This translates into CASKLTGFYGYTF. The chain recombines TRBV28 with TRBJ1-2; maybe TRBD1 (6 bases). Germline V lookup: CDR1 MDHEN, CDR2 SYDVKM. This CDR3 is built from 13 residues. Deletions cut 7 bases from V and 4 bases from J, with 13 bases between.

This clone was recorded only once. The chain couples TRBV28 to TRBJ1-6; D call uncertain. This CDR3 spans 15 amino acids. Per the germline V gene, CDR1 is MDHEN and CDR2 is SYDVKM. Trimming removed 5 bases from V and 8 bases from J, with 16 bases in between. CDR3 loop: CASSPPRGPDSPLHF. In DNA form, the CDR3 reads TGTGCCAGCAGTCCCCCCCGAGGGCCGGATTCACCCCTCCACTTT.

The genes are TRBV28 and TRBJ1-5; no clear D. In germline, CDR1 is MDHEN, CDR2 SYDVKM. The CDR3 has 13 amino acids. The V end lost 6 bases, the J end lost 5 bases, and 11 bases lay between the germline ends. Written as DNA, the CDR3 is TGTGCCAGCAGATTGGCAGAACATCAGCCCCAGCATTTT. Its protein product is CASRLAEHQPQHF.